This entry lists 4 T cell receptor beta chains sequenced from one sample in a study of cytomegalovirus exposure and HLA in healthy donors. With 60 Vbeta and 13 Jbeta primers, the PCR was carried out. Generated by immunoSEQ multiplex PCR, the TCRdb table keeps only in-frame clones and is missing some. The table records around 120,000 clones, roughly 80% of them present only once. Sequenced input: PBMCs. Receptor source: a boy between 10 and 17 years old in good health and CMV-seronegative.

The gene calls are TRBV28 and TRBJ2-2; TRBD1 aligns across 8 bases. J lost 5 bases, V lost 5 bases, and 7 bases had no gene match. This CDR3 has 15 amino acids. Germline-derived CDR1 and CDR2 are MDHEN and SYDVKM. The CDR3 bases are TGTGCCAGCAGTAGCGACAGGGGTGGGACCGGGGAGCTGTTTTTT. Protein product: CASSSDRGGTGELFF.

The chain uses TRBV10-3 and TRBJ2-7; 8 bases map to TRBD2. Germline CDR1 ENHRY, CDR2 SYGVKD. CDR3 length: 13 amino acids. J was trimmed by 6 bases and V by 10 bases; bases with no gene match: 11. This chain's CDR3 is CATQREYSSEQYF. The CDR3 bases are TGTGCCACCCAGCGGGAGTATTCGTCCGAGCAGTACTTC.

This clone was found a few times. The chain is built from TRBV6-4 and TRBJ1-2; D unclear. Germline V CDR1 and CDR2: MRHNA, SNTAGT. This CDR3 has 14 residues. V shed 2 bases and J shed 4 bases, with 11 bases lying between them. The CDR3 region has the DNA TGTGCCAGCAGTGACACGGTCATCGGCTATGGCTACACCTTC. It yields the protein CASSDTVIGYGYTF.

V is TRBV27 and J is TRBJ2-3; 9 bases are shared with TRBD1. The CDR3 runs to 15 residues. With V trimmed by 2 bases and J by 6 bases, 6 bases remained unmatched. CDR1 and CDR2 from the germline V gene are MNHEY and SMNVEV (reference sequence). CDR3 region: CASSLPGQGRDTQYF. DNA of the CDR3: TGTGCCAGCAGTTTACCGGGACAGGGTCGTGATACGCAGTATTTT.